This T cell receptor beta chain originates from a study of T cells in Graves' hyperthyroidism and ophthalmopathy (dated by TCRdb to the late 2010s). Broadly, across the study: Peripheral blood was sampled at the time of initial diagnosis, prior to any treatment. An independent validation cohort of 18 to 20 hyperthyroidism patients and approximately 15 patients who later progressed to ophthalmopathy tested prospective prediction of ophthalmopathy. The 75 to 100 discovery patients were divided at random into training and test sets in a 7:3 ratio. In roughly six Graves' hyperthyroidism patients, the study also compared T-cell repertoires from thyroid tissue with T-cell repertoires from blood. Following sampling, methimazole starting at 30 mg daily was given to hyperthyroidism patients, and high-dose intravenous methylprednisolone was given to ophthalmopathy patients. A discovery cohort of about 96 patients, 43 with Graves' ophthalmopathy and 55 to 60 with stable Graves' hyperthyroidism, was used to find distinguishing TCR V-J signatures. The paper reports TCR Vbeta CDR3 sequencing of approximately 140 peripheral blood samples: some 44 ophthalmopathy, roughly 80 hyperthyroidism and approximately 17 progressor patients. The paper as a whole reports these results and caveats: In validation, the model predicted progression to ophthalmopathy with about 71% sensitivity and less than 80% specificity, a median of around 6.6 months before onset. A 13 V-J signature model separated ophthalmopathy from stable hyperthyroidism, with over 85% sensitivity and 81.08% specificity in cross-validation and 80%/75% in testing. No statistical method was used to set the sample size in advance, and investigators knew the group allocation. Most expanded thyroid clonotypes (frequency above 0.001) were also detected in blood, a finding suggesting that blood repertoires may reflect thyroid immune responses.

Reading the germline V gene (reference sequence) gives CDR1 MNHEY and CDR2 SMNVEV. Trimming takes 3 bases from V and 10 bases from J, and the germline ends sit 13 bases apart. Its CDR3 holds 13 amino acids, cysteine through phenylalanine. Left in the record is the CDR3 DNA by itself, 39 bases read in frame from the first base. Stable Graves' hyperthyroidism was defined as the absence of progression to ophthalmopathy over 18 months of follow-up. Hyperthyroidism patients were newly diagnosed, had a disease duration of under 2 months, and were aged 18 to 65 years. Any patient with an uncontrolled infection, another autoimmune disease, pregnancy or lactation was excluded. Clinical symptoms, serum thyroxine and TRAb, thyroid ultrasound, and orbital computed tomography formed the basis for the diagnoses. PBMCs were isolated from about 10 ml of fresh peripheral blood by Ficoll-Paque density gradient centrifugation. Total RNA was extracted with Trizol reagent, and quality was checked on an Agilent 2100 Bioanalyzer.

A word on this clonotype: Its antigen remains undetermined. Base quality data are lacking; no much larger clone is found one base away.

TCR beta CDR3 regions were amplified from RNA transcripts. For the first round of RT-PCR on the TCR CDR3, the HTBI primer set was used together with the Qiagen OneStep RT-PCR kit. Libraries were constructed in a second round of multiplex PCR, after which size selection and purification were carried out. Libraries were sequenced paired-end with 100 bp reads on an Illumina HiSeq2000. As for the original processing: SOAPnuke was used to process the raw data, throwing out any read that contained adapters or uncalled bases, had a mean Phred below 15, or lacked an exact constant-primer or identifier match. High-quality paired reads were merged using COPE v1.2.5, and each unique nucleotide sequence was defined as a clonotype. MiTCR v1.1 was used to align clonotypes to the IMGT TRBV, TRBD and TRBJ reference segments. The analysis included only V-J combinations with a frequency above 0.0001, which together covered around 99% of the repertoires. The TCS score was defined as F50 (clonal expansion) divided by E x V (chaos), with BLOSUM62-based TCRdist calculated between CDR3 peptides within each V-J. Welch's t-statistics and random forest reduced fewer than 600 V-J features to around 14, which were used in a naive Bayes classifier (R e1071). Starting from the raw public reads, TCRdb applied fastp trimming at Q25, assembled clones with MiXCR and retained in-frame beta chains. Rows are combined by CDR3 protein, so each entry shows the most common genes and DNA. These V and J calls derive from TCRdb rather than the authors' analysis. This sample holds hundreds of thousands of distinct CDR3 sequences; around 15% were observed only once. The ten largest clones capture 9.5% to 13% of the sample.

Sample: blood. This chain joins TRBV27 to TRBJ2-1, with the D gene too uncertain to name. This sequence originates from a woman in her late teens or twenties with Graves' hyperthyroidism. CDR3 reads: CASSFGLKQEQFF. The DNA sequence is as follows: TGTGCCAGCAGTTTCGGCCTAAAGCAGGAGCAGTTCTTC.